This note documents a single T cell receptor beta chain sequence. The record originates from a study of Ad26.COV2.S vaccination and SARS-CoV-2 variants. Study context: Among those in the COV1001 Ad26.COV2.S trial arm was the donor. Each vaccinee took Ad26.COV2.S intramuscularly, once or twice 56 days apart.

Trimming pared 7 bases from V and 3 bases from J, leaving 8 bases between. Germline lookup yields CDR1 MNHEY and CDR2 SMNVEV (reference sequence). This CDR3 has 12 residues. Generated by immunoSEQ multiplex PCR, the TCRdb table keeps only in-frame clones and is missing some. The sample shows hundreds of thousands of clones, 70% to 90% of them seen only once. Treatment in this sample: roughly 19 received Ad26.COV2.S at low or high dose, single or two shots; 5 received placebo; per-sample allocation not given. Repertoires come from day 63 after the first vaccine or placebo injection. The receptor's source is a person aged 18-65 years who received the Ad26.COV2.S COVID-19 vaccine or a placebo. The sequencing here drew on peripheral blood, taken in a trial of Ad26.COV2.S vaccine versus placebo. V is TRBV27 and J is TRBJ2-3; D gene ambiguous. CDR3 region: CASTAETDTQYF. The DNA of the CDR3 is TGTGCCAGCACCGCTGAGACAGATACGCAGTATTTT.